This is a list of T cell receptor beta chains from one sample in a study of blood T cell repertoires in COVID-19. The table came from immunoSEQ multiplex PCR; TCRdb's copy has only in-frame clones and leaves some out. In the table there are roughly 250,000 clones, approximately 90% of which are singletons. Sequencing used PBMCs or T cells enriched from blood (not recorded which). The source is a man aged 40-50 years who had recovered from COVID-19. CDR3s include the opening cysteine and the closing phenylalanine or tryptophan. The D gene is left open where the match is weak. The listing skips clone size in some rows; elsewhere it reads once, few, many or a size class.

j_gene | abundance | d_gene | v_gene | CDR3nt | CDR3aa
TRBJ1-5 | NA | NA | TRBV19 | TGTGCCAGTAGTGCAGGGTATAATCAGCCCCAGCATTTT | CASSAGYNQPQHF
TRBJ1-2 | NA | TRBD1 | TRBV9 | TGTGCCAGCAGCCAACTAACAGGGGGCGGGTATGGCTACACCTTC | CASSQLTGGGYGYTF
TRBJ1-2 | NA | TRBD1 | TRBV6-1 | TGTGCCAGCAGTGAATTCATCACAGGGGGCTTATCCGATGGCTACACCTTC | CASSEFITGGLSDGYTF
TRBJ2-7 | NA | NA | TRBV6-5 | TGTGCCAGCAGTTACAGTCAGGGCTACGAGCAGTACTTC | CASSYSQGYEQYF
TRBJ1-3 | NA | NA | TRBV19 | TGTGCCAGTACTCTAGCAGGCGGAAACACCATATATTTT | CASTLAGGNTIYF
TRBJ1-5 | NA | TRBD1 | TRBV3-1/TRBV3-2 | TGTGCCAGCAGCCAAGAATATGGGACAGCTGATCAGCCCCAGCATTTT | CASSQEYGTADQPQHF
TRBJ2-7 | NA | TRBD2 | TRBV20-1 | TGCAGTGCTAGTCGCGGGAGCATATCGAACGAGCAGTACTTC | CSASRGSISNEQYF
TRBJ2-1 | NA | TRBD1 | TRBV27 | TGTGCCAGCAGTCTCCGGGACAGGGCCTACAATGAGCAGTTCTTC | CASSLRDRAYNEQFF
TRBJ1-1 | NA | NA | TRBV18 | TGTGCCAGCTCATCCTTGGACACAATGAACACTGAAGCTTTCTTT | CASSSLDTMNTEAFF
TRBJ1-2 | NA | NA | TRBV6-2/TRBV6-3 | TGTGCCAGCAGTAACGCAGTCCGATATGGCTACACCTTC | CASSNAVRYGYTF
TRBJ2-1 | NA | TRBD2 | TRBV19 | TGTGCCAGTAGTATGGGTTTTGGGACTAGCGGGAGCTCCTACAATGAGCAGTTCTTC | CASSMGFGTSGSSYNEQFF
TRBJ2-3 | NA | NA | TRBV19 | TGTGCCAGCGGTCGGGATACGCAGTATTTT | CASGRDTQYF
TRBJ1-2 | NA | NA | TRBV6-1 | TGTGCCAGCAGTGAAGGAAGGGGGTTGAACTATGGCTACACCTTC | CASSEGRGLNYGYTF
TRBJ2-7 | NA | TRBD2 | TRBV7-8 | TGTGCCAGCAGTCGACTAGCGGTCACGACCTACGAGCAGTACTTC | CASSRLAVTTYEQYF
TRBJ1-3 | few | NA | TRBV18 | TGTGCCAGCTCACCAGTTGCTAGCGTACGCCAGGGCTCTGGAAACACCATATATTTT | CASSPVASVRQGSGNTIYF
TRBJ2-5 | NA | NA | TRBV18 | TGTGCCAGCACCAGGCTTGGGACACCCCGGGCTCAAGAGACCCAGTACTTC | CASTRLGTPRAQETQYF
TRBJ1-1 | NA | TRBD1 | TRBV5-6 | TGTGCCAGCAGCTACTGGGACAGGGTGAACACTGAAGCTTTCTTT | CASSYWDRVNTEAFF
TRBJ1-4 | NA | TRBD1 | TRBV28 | TGTGCCAGCAGTTTACCCGGACAGGGGGCTAAAGAAAAACTGTTTTTT | CASSLPGQGAKEKLFF
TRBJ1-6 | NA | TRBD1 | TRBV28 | TGTGCCAGCAGTTGGGACAGCAATAATTCACCCCTCCACTTT | CASSWDSNNSPLHF
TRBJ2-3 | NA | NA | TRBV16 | TGTGCCAGCAGCCAATCCTCCACGGGGGGCACAGATACGCAGTATTTT | CASSQSSTGGTDTQYF
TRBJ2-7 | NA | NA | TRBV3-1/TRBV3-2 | TGTGCCAGCAGCCAAGCGGCAGGGTACGAGCAGTACTTC | CASSQAAGYEQYF
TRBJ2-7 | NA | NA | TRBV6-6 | TGTGCCAGCAGTTTCGGGGGTGGCTACGAGCAGTACTTC | CASSFGGGYEQYF
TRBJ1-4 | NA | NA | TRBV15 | TGTGCCACCGCGACAGGTTTCGTCAGTAATGAAAAACTGTTTTTT | CATATGFVSNEKLFF
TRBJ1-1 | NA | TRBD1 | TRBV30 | TGTGCCCGACAGGGGGGCATGAACACTGAAGCTTTCTTT | CARQGGMNTEAFF
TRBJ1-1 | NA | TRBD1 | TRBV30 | TGTGCCTGGAGTCGGGGACAGGGGAACACTGAAGCTTTCTTT | CAWSRGQGNTEAFF
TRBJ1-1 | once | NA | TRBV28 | TGTGCCAGCAAGGTTCGGGGGATGAACACTGAAGCTTTCTTT | CASKVRGMNTEAFF
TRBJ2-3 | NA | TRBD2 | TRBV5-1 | TGCGCCAGCAGCTTGGCAACCGGGACTAGCGGGAGGGCAGATACGCAGTATTTT | CASSLATGTSGRADTQYF
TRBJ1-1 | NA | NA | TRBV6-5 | TGTGCCAGTCCGGAGGACAGACTGAACACTGAAGCTTTCTTT | CASPEDRLNTEAFF
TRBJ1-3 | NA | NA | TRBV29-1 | TGCAGCGTTTCCAGGGCTGGAAACACCATATATTTT | CSVSRAGNTIYF
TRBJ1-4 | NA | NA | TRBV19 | TGTGCCAGCCGGAGAGGGGAAAAACTGTTTTTT | CASRRGEKLFF
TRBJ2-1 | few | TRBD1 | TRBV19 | TGTGCCAGTAGTTTACAGACAGGGCCCTACAATGAGCAGTTCTTC | CASSLQTGPYNEQFF
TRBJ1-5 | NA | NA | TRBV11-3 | TGTGCCAGCAGCTTGGGGGCTCAGCCCCAGCATTTT | CASSLGAQPQHF
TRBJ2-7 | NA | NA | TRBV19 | TGTGCCAGTAGTATAGGGAAAGGCAGGACCTACGAGCAGTACTTC | CASSIGKGRTYEQYF
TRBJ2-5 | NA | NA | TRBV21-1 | TGTGCCAGCAGCAAAGGAGAAGAGACCCAGTACTTC | CASSKGEETQYF
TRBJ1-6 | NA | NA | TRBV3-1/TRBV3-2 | TGTGCCAGCAGCCATGGGGGCCGTAATTCACCCCTCCACTTT | CASSHGGRNSPLHF
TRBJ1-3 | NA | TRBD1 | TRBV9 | TGTGCCAGCAGCGTAGGGACAGGGGGGAACTCTGGAAACACCATATATTTT | CASSVGTGGNSGNTIYF
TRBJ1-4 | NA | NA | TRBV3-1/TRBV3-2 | TGTGCCAGCAGCCAGACGACAGTGACTAATGAAAAACTGTTTTTT | CASSQTTVTNEKLFF